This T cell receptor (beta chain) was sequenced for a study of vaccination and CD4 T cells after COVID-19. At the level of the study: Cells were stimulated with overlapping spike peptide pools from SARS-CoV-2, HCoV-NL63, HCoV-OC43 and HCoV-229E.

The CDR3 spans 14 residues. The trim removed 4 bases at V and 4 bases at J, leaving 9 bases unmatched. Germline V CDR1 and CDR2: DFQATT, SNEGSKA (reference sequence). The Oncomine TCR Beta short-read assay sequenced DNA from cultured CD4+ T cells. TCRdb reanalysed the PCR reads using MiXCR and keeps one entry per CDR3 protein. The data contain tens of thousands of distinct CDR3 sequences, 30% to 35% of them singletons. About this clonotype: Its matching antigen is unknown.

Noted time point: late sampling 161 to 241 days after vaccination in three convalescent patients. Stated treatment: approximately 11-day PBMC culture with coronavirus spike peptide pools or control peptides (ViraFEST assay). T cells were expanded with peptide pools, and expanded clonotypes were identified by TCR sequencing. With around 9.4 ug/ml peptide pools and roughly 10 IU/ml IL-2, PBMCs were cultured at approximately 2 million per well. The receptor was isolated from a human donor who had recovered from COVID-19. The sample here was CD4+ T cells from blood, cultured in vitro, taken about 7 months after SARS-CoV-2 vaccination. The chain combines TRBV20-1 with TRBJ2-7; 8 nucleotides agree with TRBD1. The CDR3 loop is CSATKDRAGYEQYF. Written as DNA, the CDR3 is TGCAGTGCTACAAAGGACAGGGCGGGTTACGAGCAGTACTTC.